Below, 18 T cell receptor beta chains from the same sample are listed, as sequenced in a study of T cell responses to AZD1222 COVID-19 vaccine (dated by TCRdb to the early 2020s). The intended sense of this specimen's time point label: baseline before first vaccination. Preparation of the library involved the immunoSEQ multiplex PCR assay. TCRdb stores this immuneACCESS table with in-frame sequences only. Part of the clones is absent; in the studies checked, under half of the shortfall reflects unresolved V genes, and no reason is known for the rest. Counted in this sample were about 98,000 clones; less than 90% of them appeared once. The top ten clones comprise about 18% of the sample. Sequencing used peripheral blood, obtained on day 0 of AZD1222 vaccination. The receptors derive from an adult in good health.

The chain combines TRBV5-1 with TRBJ1-6; D gene unclear. Germline values: CDR1 SGHRS, CDR2 YFSETQ. The ends were cut back, 2 bases at V and 0 bases at J, with 3 bases in the middle. The CDR3 sequence is 14 residues long. For the CDR3, the DNA is TGCGCCAGCAGCTTAAGCTCCTATAATTCACCCCTCCACTTT. Protein: CASSLSSYNSPLHF.

V usage is TRBV3-1 (or the pseudogene TRBV3-2) and J usage is TRBJ1-5; 7 bases line up with TRBD1. There are 15 residues in the CDR3. V lost 3 bases to trimming and J lost 8 bases; unmatched junction nucleotides: 10. In germline, CDR1 is LGHDT, CDR2 YNNKEL (reference sequence). CDR3: CASSQNSAGGKPQHF. CDR3 coding DNA: TGTGCCAGCAGCCAGAACTCGGCAGGGGGAAAGCCCCAGCATTTT.

This clone was detected ten times or more. The V call is TRBV24-1, the J call TRBJ2-3, with D unclear. CDR1 and CDR2 (germline): KGHDR, SFDVKD. V lost 10 bases and J lost 2, with 12 bases in between. CDR3 length: 13 residues. CDR3 sequence (DNA): TGTGCCACATTTGACCCGGCCACAGATACGCAGTATTTT. It yields the protein CATFDPATDTQYF.

This chain joins TRBV11-2 and TRBJ2-1; D ambiguous. The CDR3 totals 13 residues. CDR1 SGHAT and CDR2 FQNNGV come from the germline V gene. V was pared by 4 bases and J by 7 bases, with 11 bases between. CDR3 nucleotides: TGTGCCAGCAGCTCGACGGCGCCTAATGAGCAGTTCTTC. It is translated as CASSSTAPNEQFF.

The chain recombines TRBV7-2 with TRBJ2-2, with 13 bases matching TRBD2. The CDR3 sequence is 19 residues long. Germline V gene lookup returns CDR1 SGHTA and CDR2 FQGNSA. V lost 0 bases and J lost 7; bases outside the gene matches: 11. CDR3 nucleotide sequence: TGTGCCAGCAGCTTAGCGTTACTAGCGGGAGGGCTGGGACGCGGGGAGCTGTTTTTT. It yields the protein CASSLALLAGGLGRGELFF.

The chain has TRBV24-1 and TRBJ2-7; D gene ambiguous. The CDR3 is 15 amino acids. Germline V gives CDR1 KGHDR, CDR2 SFDVKD. Trimming left V 3 bases short and J 3 bases short, with 14 bases between. CDR3 amino acids: CATSDPGIGSYEQYF. The DNA of the CDR3 is TGTGCCACCAGTGATCCTGGGATAGGAAGCTACGAGCAGTACTTC.

The CDR3 region is CASSSSGRNEQYF. The CDR3 coding sequence is TGCGCCAGCAGCTCTAGCGGGAGGAACGAGCAGTACTTC. The gene calls are TRBV5-1 and TRBJ2-7; TRBD2 matches at 11 bases. V dropped 3 bases and J dropped 5; count of bases not matched to a gene: 1. CDR1 is SGHRS and CDR2 is YFSETQ in the germline V gene. This CDR3 spans 13 amino acids. The full variable domain, with the rest looked up from reference TRBV5-1 and TRBJ2-7, is KAGVTQTPRYLIKTRGQQVTLSCSPISGHRSVSWYQQTPGQGLQFLFEYFSETQRNKGNFPGRFSGRQFSNSRSEMNVSTLELGDSALYLCASSSSGRNEQYFGPGTRLTVT.

The rearrangement joins TRBV6-6 to TRBJ2-1; TRBD2 agrees at 8 bases. The ends lost 1 base at V and 6 bases at J; junction bases unmatched: 5. Germline assignment: CDR1 MNHNY and CDR2 SVGAGI (reference sequence). This CDR3 region has 15 residues. DNA for the CDR3: TGTGCCAGCAGTTACTTGCGGGGGGCTCGCAATGAGCAGTTCTTC. Protein sequence: CASSYLRGARNEQFF.

Concerning this clone itself: In the same sample, other DNA sequences code for this CDR3. V is TRBV6-5 and J is TRBJ1-4; 8 bases agree with TRBD1. Germline V CDR1 and CDR2: MNHEY, SVGAGI. CDR3 length: 15 amino acids. The trim removed 0 bases at V and 7 bases at J, leaving 4 bases unmatched. This CDR3 is CASSYSDRGGEKLFF. DNA for the CDR3: TGTGCCAGCAGTTACTCCGACAGGGGTGGTGAAAAACTGTTTTTT.

The V and J genes are TRBV3-1 (or the pseudogene TRBV3-2) and TRBJ2-7; no reliable D call. This CDR3 comprises 11 residues. With 1 base removed from V and 4 bases from J, the gap between germline ends came to 2 bases. Germline V gene data show CDR1 as LGHDT and CDR2 as YNNKEL (reference sequence). In DNA form, the CDR3 reads TGTGCCAGCAGCCAAGGGTACGAGCAGTACTTC. Its protein product is CASSQGYEQYF.

This clone came up once. The chain joins TRBV27 to TRBJ1-6; D remains ambiguous. Germline CDR1 reads MNHEY; CDR2 reads SMNVEV (reference sequence). V lost 6 bases and J 10 bases, leaving 16 bases between the germline ends. The CDR3 consists of 14 residues. CDR3 DNA: TGTGCCAGCAGCCCCGAGCTGGGTTGGTCACCCCTCCACTTT. It codes for CASSPELGWSPLHF.

CDR3 DNA sequence: TGTGCCAGCAGTTACGGCAGGAAGGGACAAGTCTATGGCTACACCTTC. It specifies CASSYGRKGQVYGYTF. This rearrangement joins TRBV28 to TRBJ1-2; D perhaps matches TRBD1 (6 bases). This CDR3 is 16 amino acids long. CDR1 and CDR2 (germline): MDHEN, SYDVKM. The V and J ends lost 4 bases and 4 bases respectively, with 19 bases between them.

The genes are TRBV11-3 and TRBJ2-1; TRBD1 or TRBD2 may be the D gene (5 bases each). V lost 0 bases, J lost 10 bases, and 22 bases lay in between. The CDR3 extends over 17 amino acids. The germline CDR1 and CDR2 sequences are SGHNT and YENEEA. CDR3 DNA sequence: TGTGCCAGCAGCTTAGACTCGCTTAGGGAGTCCAGGGACGAGCAGTTCTTC. Translating it yields CASSLDSLRESRDEQFF.

V and J are TRBV6-1 and TRBJ1-2; D ambiguous. CDR3 size: 13 residues. Trimming pared 2 bases from V and 8 bases from J, leaving 12 bases between. Germline CDR1 reads MNHNS; CDR2 reads SASEGT. CDR3 DNA: TGTGCCAGCAGTGAACGGCAGGTCCTGGGCTACACCTTC. It is translated as CASSERQVLGYTF.

The chain combines TRBV20-1 with TRBJ2-1, with no clear D. The CDR3 covers 11 residues. With 3 bases removed from V and 5 bases from J, the gap between germline ends came to 5 bases. Germline lookup yields CDR1 DFQATT and CDR2 SNEGSKA (reference sequence). The DNA of the CDR3 is TGCAGTGCTAGCCAGGACAATGAGCAGTTCTTC. Its translation is CSASQDNEQFF.

The chain uses TRBV7-9 and TRBJ2-7; 8 bases are shared with TRBD1. Trimming at V came to 5 bases and at J to 6 bases, leaving 9 bases not matched to a gene. The V gene's germline CDR1 is SEHNR and CDR2 FQNEAQ (reference sequence). The CDR3 consists of 14 residues. The CDR3 DNA reads as TGTGCCAGCAGCCAACAGGGACAGGTCTCCGAGCAGTACTTC. Residues: CASSQQGQVSEQYF.

This chain connects TRBV9 to TRBJ2-3, with D perhaps TRBD1 or TRBD2 (5 bases each). V shed 0 bases and J shed 1 base, with 9 bases lying between them. Per the germline V gene, CDR1 is SGDLS and CDR2 is YYNGEE. The CDR3 has 15 amino acids. DNA for the CDR3: TGTGCCAGCAGCGTAGGGGGGAGAGGCACAGATACGCAGTATTTT. It is translated as CASSVGGRGTDTQYF.

J is TRBJ2-1 and V is TRBV7-2; 8 bases map to TRBD1. From germline, CDR1 is SGHTA and CDR2 FQGNSA. V was clipped by 4 bases and J by 4 bases; unmatched bases: 15. The CDR3 consists of 18 residues. This chain's CDR3 is CASSYRQGSFTGYNEQFF. The DNA of the CDR3 is TGTGCCAGCAGCTATCGACAGGGGAGTTTTACGGGTTACAATGAGCAGTTCTTC.